Listed below are T cell receptor beta chains from one sample, sequenced in a study of graft-versus-host responses after intestinal transplantation. Assay: immunoSEQ multiplex PCR; the TCRdb copy retains only in-frame clones and omits some. Found here are 80,000 to 100,000 clones, around 92% of them singletons; the top ten hold approximately 0.064%. These receptors lack a known antigen. The input for sequencing was unstimulated CD8+ T cells sorted from spleen or lymph node cells, taken before transplant. The receptors stem from a human donor who was the organ donor for an intestinal transplant. Both conserved end residues are part of each CDR3. D genes are given only for firm matches.

>TRBD1|TRBV28|TRBJ2-1
CASSSISSGGNEQFF
TGTGCCAGCAGCTCGATCTCTTCAGGGGGCAATGAGCAGTTCTTC
>NA|TRBV7-9|TRBJ1-1
CASGAATEAFF
TGTGCCAGCGGTGCGGCGACTGAAGCTTTCTTT
>NA|TRBV15|TRBJ1-1
CATSRVPPEEYLRTEAFF
TGTGCCACCAGCAGAGTTCCGCCTGAGGAATATCTGAGGACTGAAGCTTTCTTT
>NA|TRBV2|TRBJ1-3
CASSIHGTLPRGNTIYF
TGTGCCAGCAGTATTCATGGGACACTTCCCAGGGGAAACACCATATATTTT
>TRBD2|TRBV7-3|TRBJ2-3
CASSSGTTSTDTQYF
TGTGCCAGCAGCTCCGGGACTACTAGCACAGATACGCAGTATTTT
>TRBD1|TRBV28|TRBJ1-4
CASSLDRQGAREKLFF
TGTGCCAGCAGTCTCGACCGACAGGGGGCTCGGGAAAAACTGTTTTTT
>NA|TRBV27|TRBJ1-2
CASRTGLYGYTF
TGTGCCAGCAGAACAGGGCTCTATGGCTACACCTTC
>NA|TRBV7-8|TRBJ2-7
CASSSAAGQPLYEQYF
TGTGCCAGCAGCTCAGCGGCGGGACAGCCCCTCTACGAGCAGTACTTC
>TRBD1|TRBV13|TRBJ1-2
CASSPTTGVDYGYTF
TGTGCCAGCAGCCCGACCACAGGGGTCGACTATGGCTACACCTTC
>NA|TRBV25-1|TRBJ1-3
CASSGGFIGNTIYF
TGTGCCAGCAGTGGAGGGTTCATCGGAAACACCATATATTTT
>NA|TRBV5-1|TRBJ1-3
CASSLSPLRWHTIYF
TGCGCCAGCAGCTTGAGTCCGCTGCGGTGGCACACCATATATTTT
>TRBD1|TRBV2|TRBJ1-1
CASSEGAGTGGLKNTEAFF
TGTGCCAGCAGTGAAGGGGCGGGGACAGGGGGACTAAAGAACACTGAAGCTTTCTTT
>TRBD2|TRBV5-4|TRBJ2-6
CAINASGSSGANVLTF
TGTGCCATAAACGCTAGCGGTTCCTCTGGGGCCAACGTCCTGACTTTC
>NA|TRBV28|TRBJ2-4
CASTPFFRAGLAKNIQYF
TGTGCCAGCACCCCGTTCTTTCGGGCGGGGTTAGCCAAAAACATTCAGTACTTC
>NA|TRBV27|TRBJ2-3
CASRLGGSGTTDTQYF
TGTGCCAGCAGACTCGGGGGTAGCGGAACCACAGATACGCAGTATTTT
>TRBD2|TRBV27|TRBJ2-7
CASSLGTSFAEQYF
TGTGCCAGCAGTTTGGGGACTAGCTTCGCCGAGCAGTACTTC
>NA|TRBV4-1|TRBJ1-1
CASSQDGGGRHMNTEAFF
TGCGCCAGCAGCCAAGATGGAGGAGGCAGGCATATGAACACTGAAGCTTTCTTT
>NA|TRBV15|TRBJ2-7
CATEQGYEQYF
TGTGCCACCGAACAGGGCTACGAGCAGTACTTC
>TRBD2|TRBV6-1|TRBJ2-1
CASSEFGGTNNEQFF
TGTGCCAGCAGTGAGTTTGGAGGGACTAACAATGAGCAGTTCTTC
>NA|TRBV11-1|TRBJ1-5
CASSSGGSQPQHF
TGTGCCAGCAGCTCCGGGGGGTCTCAGCCCCAGCATTTT
>TRBD2|TRBV9|TRBJ2-2
CASSVDPGGTLNTGELFF
TGTGCCAGCAGCGTAGACCCGGGGGGGACACTGAACACCGGGGAGCTGTTTTTT
>NA|TRBV19|TRBJ1-2
CATLAPTWNYFYGYTF
TGTGCCACCCTAGCCCCAACTTGGAACTATTTTTATGGCTACACCTTC
>TRBD1|TRBV10-3|TRBJ1-2
CAISWTGGIIGYGYTF
TGTGCCATCAGCTGGACAGGGGGAATCATTGGGTATGGCTACACCTTC
>TRBD1|TRBV7-9|TRBJ1-4
CASSFGQGLGEKLFF
TGTGCCAGCAGCTTCGGACAGGGGTTGGGTGAAAAACTGTTTTTT
>NA|TRBV21-1|TRBJ1-4
CASSSRGSGEKLFF
TGTGCCAGCAGTTCAAGGGGCTCCGGTGAAAAACTGTTTTTT